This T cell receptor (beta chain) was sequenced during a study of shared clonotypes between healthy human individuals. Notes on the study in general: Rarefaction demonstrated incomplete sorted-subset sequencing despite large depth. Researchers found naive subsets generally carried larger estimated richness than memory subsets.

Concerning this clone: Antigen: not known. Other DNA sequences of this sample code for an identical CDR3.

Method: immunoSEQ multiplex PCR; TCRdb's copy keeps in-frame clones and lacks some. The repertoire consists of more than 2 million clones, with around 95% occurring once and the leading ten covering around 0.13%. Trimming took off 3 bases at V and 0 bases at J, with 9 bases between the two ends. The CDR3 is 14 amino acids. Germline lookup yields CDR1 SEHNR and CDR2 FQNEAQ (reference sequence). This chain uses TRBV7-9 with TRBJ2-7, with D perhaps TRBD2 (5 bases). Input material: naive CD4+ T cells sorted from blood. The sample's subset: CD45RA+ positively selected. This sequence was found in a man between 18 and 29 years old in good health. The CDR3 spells CASSFTGNSYEQYF. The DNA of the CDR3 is TGTGCCAGCAGCTTCACCGGGAACTCCTACGAGCAGTACTTC. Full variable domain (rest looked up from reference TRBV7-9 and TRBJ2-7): DTGVSQNPRHKITKRGQNVTFRCDPISEHNRLYWYRQTLGQGPEFLTYFQNEAQLEKSRLLSDRFSAERPKGSFSTLEIQRTEQGDSAMYLCASSFTGNSYEQYFGPGTRLTVT.